Listed below are T cell receptor beta chains from one sample, sequenced in a study of Graves' ophthalmopathy and Graves' hyperthyroidism. TCRdb redid the calling of the multiplex PCR reads with MiXCR, one entry per CDR3 protein. The sample lists about 14,000 distinct CDR3 sequences, roughly 50% occurring once. Source material: peripheral blood. These receptors were taken from a woman aged 25 to 45 with Graves' ophthalmopathy. The CDR3 runs from the conserved cysteine through the conserved F or W. A D gene is named only where the DNA matches it firmly. A clone size is listed for some rows: how often the clone was seen (once, few, many), or a class if it is expanded.

j_call: TRBJ1-4
v_call: TRBV29-1
clone_size: NA
d_call: NA
cdr3_length: 12
cdr3_aa: CSVVLGREKLFF
cdr3_nt: TGCAGCGTTGTACTGGGGAGGGAAAAACTGTTTTTT

j_call: TRBJ2-1
v_call: TRBV6-5
clone_size: few
d_call: NA
cdr3_length: 16
cdr3_aa: CASSYSGGVGYNEQFF
cdr3_nt: TGTGCCAGCAGTTACTCAGGCGGGGTCGGGTACAATGAGCAGTTCTTC

j_call: TRBJ1-4
v_call: TRBV4-1
clone_size: NA
d_call: TRBD1
cdr3_length: 16
cdr3_aa: CASSQAPGTGAEKLFF
cdr3_nt: TGCGCCAGCAGCCAAGCCCCCGGGACAGGGGCGGAAAAACTGTTTTTT

j_call: TRBJ2-3
v_call: TRBV7-3
clone_size: NA
d_call: NA
cdr3_length: 15
cdr3_aa: CASSLVAGSTDTQYF
cdr3_nt: TGTGCCAGCAGCTTAGTTGCAGGATCTACAGATACGCAGTATTTT

j_call: TRBJ1-5
v_call: TRBV20-1
clone_size: NA
d_call: TRBD1
cdr3_length: 13
cdr3_aa: CSVKDRVNQPQHF
cdr3_nt: TGCAGTGTAAAGGACAGGGTGAATCAGCCCCAGCATTTT

j_call: TRBJ2-1
v_call: TRBV7-9
clone_size: NA
d_call: TRBD2
cdr3_length: 16
cdr3_aa: CASSTLRTSGNNEQFF
cdr3_nt: TGTGCCAGCAGCACCCTTCGGACTAGCGGAAACAATGAGCAGTTCTTC

j_call: TRBJ2-1
v_call: TRBV29-1
clone_size: NA
d_call: NA
cdr3_length: 14
cdr3_aa: CSVEGAGNYNEQFF
cdr3_nt: TGCAGCGTTGAAGGCGCTGGGAACTACAATGAGCAGTTCTTC

j_call: TRBJ2-5
v_call: TRBV12-3/TRBV12-4
clone_size: many
d_call: NA
cdr3_length: 11
cdr3_aa: CASSSTQTQYF
cdr3_nt: TGTGCCAGCAGTTCGACTCAGACCCAGTACTTC

j_call: TRBJ2-1
v_call: TRBV7-9
clone_size: NA
d_call: NA
cdr3_length: 14
cdr3_aa: CASSYGRSANEQFF
cdr3_nt: TGTGCCAGCAGCTACGGACGTAGCGCGAATGAGCAGTTCTTC

j_call: TRBJ2-1
v_call: TRBV20-1
clone_size: many
d_call: NA
cdr3_length: 13
cdr3_aa: CSAGGLSYNEQFF
cdr3_nt: TGCAGTGCTGGCGGACTCTCCTACAATGAGCAGTTCTTC

j_call: TRBJ2-1
v_call: TRBV20-1
clone_size: NA
d_call: TRBD2
cdr3_length: 15
cdr3_aa: CGATGTSGRSLEQFF
cdr3_nt: TGCGGTGCTACCGGGACTAGCGGGAGAAGCCTTGAGCAGTTCTTC

j_call: TRBJ2-3
v_call: TRBV2
clone_size: many
d_call: NA
cdr3_length: 13
cdr3_aa: CASSEGNTDTQYF
cdr3_nt: TGTGCCAGCAGTGAGGGCAACACAGATACGCAGTATTTT

j_call: TRBJ1-2
v_call: TRBV6-1
clone_size: NA
d_call: NA
cdr3_length: 13
cdr3_aa: CASSEVGDYGYTF
cdr3_nt: TGTGCCAGCAGTGAAGTGGGCGACTATGGCTACACCTTC

j_call: TRBJ2-5
v_call: TRBV11-3
clone_size: few
d_call: TRBD2
cdr3_length: 15
cdr3_aa: CASSPRTSGIATQYF
cdr3_nt: TGTGCCAGCAGCCCCCGGACTAGCGGGATAGCGACCCAGTACTTC

j_call: TRBJ2-3
v_call: TRBV5-1
clone_size: NA
d_call: TRBD2
cdr3_length: 16
cdr3_aa: CASSLGSGSITDTQYF
cdr3_nt: TGCGCCAGCAGCTTGGGTAGCGGGAGTATCACAGATACGCAGTATTTT

j_call: TRBJ1-2
v_call: TRBV7-2
clone_size: many
d_call: TRBD1
cdr3_length: 14
cdr3_aa: CASSTRQGLYGYTF
cdr3_nt: TGTGCCAGCAGCACCCGACAGGGTCTCTATGGCTACACCTTC

j_call: TRBJ1-1
v_call: TRBV12-3/TRBV12-4
clone_size: once
d_call: NA
cdr3_length: 12
cdr3_aa: CASSRGNTEAFF
cdr3_nt: TGTGCCAGCAGTCGGGGAAACACTGAAGCTTTCTTT

j_call: TRBJ2-3
v_call: TRBV14
clone_size: NA
d_call: NA
cdr3_length: 15
cdr3_aa: CASSRGDFPTDTQYF
cdr3_nt: TGTGCCAGCAGCCGGGGGGACTTCCCCACAGATACGCAGTATTTT

j_call: TRBJ2-7
v_call: TRBV11-2
clone_size: NA
d_call: NA
cdr3_length: 14
cdr3_aa: CASSVDSVSYEQYF
cdr3_nt: TGTGCCAGCAGCGTAGATAGCGTATCCTACGAGCAGTACTTC

j_call: TRBJ2-6
v_call: TRBV19
clone_size: NA
d_call: NA
cdr3_length: 16
cdr3_aa: CASTRQGGIGANVLTF
cdr3_nt: TGTGCCAGCACGAGGCAGGGGGGGATTGGGGCCAACGTCCTGACTTTC

j_call: TRBJ2-5
v_call: TRBV20-1
clone_size: NA
d_call: NA
cdr3_length: 15
cdr3_aa: CSARDRLNHGETQYF
cdr3_nt: TGCAGTGCTAGGGACCGCCTTAACCATGGAGAGACCCAGTACTTC

j_call: TRBJ2-2
v_call: TRBV10-3
clone_size: medium-sized
d_call: NA
cdr3_length: 18
cdr3_aa: CAITDSRTATINTGELFF
cdr3_nt: TGTGCCATCACCGACTCGAGGACAGCCACTATCAACACCGGGGAGCTGTTTTTT

j_call: TRBJ2-1
v_call: TRBV4-1
clone_size: once
d_call: NA
cdr3_length: 17
cdr3_aa: CASSQPLKLERGNEQFF
cdr3_nt: TGCGCCAGCAGCCAACCGTTGAAGCTGGAACGGGGCAATGAGCAGTTCTTC

j_call: TRBJ2-1
v_call: TRBV5-5
clone_size: NA
d_call: NA
cdr3_length: 12
cdr3_aa: CASSLRGHEQFF
cdr3_nt: TGTGCCAGCAGCTTGCGGGGACATGAGCAGTTCTTC

j_call: TRBJ2-7
v_call: TRBV5-4
clone_size: NA
d_call: NA
cdr3_length: 15
cdr3_aa: CASSSSGISSYEQYF
cdr3_nt: TGTGCCAGCAGCTCCTCAGGTATAAGCTCCTACGAGCAGTACTTC

j_call: TRBJ1-1
v_call: TRBV7-2
clone_size: NA
d_call: TRBD1
cdr3_length: 15
cdr3_aa: CASKFSGTGETEAFF
cdr3_nt: TGTGCCAGCAAATTTTCCGGGACAGGGGAAACTGAAGCTTTCTTT

j_call: TRBJ2-5
v_call: TRBV20-1
clone_size: NA
d_call: NA
cdr3_length: 15
cdr3_aa: CSARVESGRGETQYF
cdr3_nt: TGCAGTGCTAGAGTGGAGTCGGGACGGGGGGAGACCCAGTACTTC

j_call: TRBJ1-5
v_call: TRBV6-2/TRBV6-3
clone_size: many
d_call: NA
cdr3_length: 16
cdr3_aa: CASSGTAGYSNQPQHF
cdr3_nt: TGTGCCAGCAGTGGGACGGCCGGATATAGCAATCAGCCCCAGCATTTT

j_call: TRBJ2-7
v_call: TRBV5-1
clone_size: many
d_call: NA
cdr3_length: 13
cdr3_aa: CASSLEGIYEQYF
cdr3_nt: TGCGCCAGCAGCTTGGAAGGGATCTACGAGCAGTACTTC

j_call: TRBJ2-1
v_call: TRBV11-3
clone_size: medium-sized
d_call: NA
cdr3_length: 15
cdr3_aa: CASSLEGSSYNEQFF
cdr3_nt: TGTGCCAGCAGCTTAGAAGGGTCCTCCTACAATGAGCAGTTCTTC

j_call: TRBJ1-2
v_call: TRBV7-2
clone_size: many
d_call: NA
cdr3_length: 13
cdr3_aa: CASSLRAGRGYTF
cdr3_nt: TGTGCCAGCAGCTTAAGGGCAGGGCGAGGCTACACCTTC

j_call: TRBJ1-5
v_call: TRBV7-6
clone_size: many
d_call: NA
cdr3_length: 13
cdr3_aa: CASSLQGNQPQHF
cdr3_nt: TGTGCCAGCAGCTTACAGGGAAATCAGCCCCAGCATTTT

j_call: TRBJ2-3
v_call: TRBV9
clone_size: NA
d_call: NA
cdr3_length: 15
cdr3_aa: CASSVSGGSGDTQYF
cdr3_nt: TGTGCCAGCAGCGTATCTGGGGGGAGTGGCGATACGCAGTATTTT

j_call: TRBJ2-7
v_call: TRBV6-5
clone_size: few
d_call: NA
cdr3_length: 14
cdr3_aa: CASSDRRDFSEQYF
cdr3_nt: TGTGCCAGTTCGGACCGCAGGGACTTTAGCGAGCAGTACTTC

j_call: TRBJ2-3
v_call: TRBV5-4
clone_size: NA
d_call: NA
cdr3_length: 12
cdr3_aa: CASSFSTDTQYF
cdr3_nt: TGTGCCAGCAGTTTTAGCACAGATACGCAGTATTTT

j_call: TRBJ2-7
v_call: TRBV5-5
clone_size: few
d_call: TRBD1
cdr3_length: 15
cdr3_aa: CASSRGQILSYEQYF
cdr3_nt: TGTGCCAGCAGCCGGGGACAGATCCTCTCCTACGAGCAGTACTTC

j_call: TRBJ2-5
v_call: TRBV6-4
clone_size: many
d_call: NA
cdr3_length: 13
cdr3_aa: CASSEQHGETQYF
cdr3_nt: TGTGCCAGCAGTGAACAGCATGGGGAGACCCAGTACTTC

j_call: TRBJ2-1
v_call: TRBV9
clone_size: NA
d_call: NA
cdr3_length: 16
cdr3_aa: CASSSSRAGLGNEQFF
cdr3_nt: TGTGCCAGCAGCTCCAGCCGAGCTGGCCTGGGCAATGAGCAGTTCTTC

j_call: TRBJ1-6
v_call: TRBV9
clone_size: NA
d_call: TRBD1
cdr3_length: 15
cdr3_aa: CASSVEGRGDSPLHF
cdr3_nt: TGTGCCAGCAGCGTAGAGGGCAGGGGGGATTCACCCCTCCACTTT

j_call: TRBJ2-3
v_call: TRBV20-1
clone_size: NA
d_call: NA
cdr3_length: 13
cdr3_aa: CSAGGWGADTQYF
cdr3_nt: TGCAGTGCTGGGGGTTGGGGGGCAGATACGCAGTATTTT

j_call: TRBJ2-5
v_call: TRBV19
clone_size: NA
d_call: NA
cdr3_length: 15
cdr3_aa: CASSMGRGQQETQYF
cdr3_nt: TGTGCCAGTAGTATGGGCAGGGGTCAACAAGAGACCCAGTACTTC

j_call: TRBJ2-7
v_call: TRBV6-6
clone_size: NA
d_call: NA
cdr3_length: 14
cdr3_aa: CASSYSGWPGEQYF
cdr3_nt: TGTGCCAGCAGTTACAGCGGATGGCCTGGCGAGCAGTACTTC

j_call: TRBJ2-1
v_call: TRBV5-1
clone_size: NA
d_call: TRBD2
cdr3_length: 18
cdr3_aa: CASSWGLAGVTSYNEQFF
cdr3_nt: TGCGCCAGCAGCTGGGGCCTAGCGGGAGTTACATCCTACAATGAGCAGTTCTTC

j_call: TRBJ1-5
v_call: TRBV10-2
clone_size: many
d_call: NA
cdr3_length: 13
cdr3_aa: CASSLYGNQPQHF
cdr3_nt: TGCGCCAGCAGCCTATACGGCAATCAGCCCCAGCATTTT

j_call: TRBJ1-2
v_call: TRBV2
clone_size: NA
d_call: NA
cdr3_length: 14
cdr3_aa: CASRPGELSHGYTF
cdr3_nt: TGTGCCAGCAGACCGGGAGAACTTAGCCATGGCTACACCTTC

j_call: TRBJ1-6
v_call: TRBV25-1
clone_size: NA
d_call: NA
cdr3_length: 14
cdr3_aa: CASVGQPYNSPLHF
cdr3_nt: TGTGCCAGCGTAGGACAGCCATATAATTCACCCCTCCACTTT

j_call: TRBJ2-3
v_call: TRBV20-1
clone_size: NA
d_call: TRBD2
cdr3_length: 17
cdr3_aa: CSATTSGRAGAADTQYF
cdr3_nt: TGCAGTGCAACGACTAGCGGGAGGGCCGGGGCGGCAGATACGCAGTATTTT

j_call: TRBJ2-5
v_call: TRBV20-1
clone_size: NA
d_call: TRBD1
cdr3_length: 14
cdr3_aa: CSAHYRDRVETQYF
cdr3_nt: TGCAGTGCCCACTACCGGGACAGGGTGGAGACCCAGTACTTC

j_call: TRBJ1-6
v_call: TRBV12-3/TRBV12-4
clone_size: NA
d_call: TRBD1
cdr3_length: 16
cdr3_aa: CASSPPTGPPNSPLHF
cdr3_nt: TGTGCCAGCAGTCCCCCGACAGGGCCCCCTAATTCACCCCTCCACTTT

j_call: TRBJ1-5
v_call: TRBV10-2
clone_size: many
d_call: NA
cdr3_length: 12
cdr3_aa: CASSYRDQPQHF
cdr3_nt: TGCGCCAGCAGCTACAGGGACCAGCCCCAGCATTTT

j_call: TRBJ2-1
v_call: TRBV7-7
clone_size: NA
d_call: TRBD2
cdr3_length: 14
cdr3_aa: CASSPGLLGNEQFF
cdr3_nt: TGTGCCAGCAGCCCGGGACTATTGGGAAATGAGCAGTTCTTC

j_call: TRBJ2-7
v_call: TRBV11-2
clone_size: medium-sized
d_call: NA
cdr3_length: 12
cdr3_aa: CASNRNRDEQYF
cdr3_nt: TGTGCCAGCAATCGAAACAGGGACGAGCAGTACTTC